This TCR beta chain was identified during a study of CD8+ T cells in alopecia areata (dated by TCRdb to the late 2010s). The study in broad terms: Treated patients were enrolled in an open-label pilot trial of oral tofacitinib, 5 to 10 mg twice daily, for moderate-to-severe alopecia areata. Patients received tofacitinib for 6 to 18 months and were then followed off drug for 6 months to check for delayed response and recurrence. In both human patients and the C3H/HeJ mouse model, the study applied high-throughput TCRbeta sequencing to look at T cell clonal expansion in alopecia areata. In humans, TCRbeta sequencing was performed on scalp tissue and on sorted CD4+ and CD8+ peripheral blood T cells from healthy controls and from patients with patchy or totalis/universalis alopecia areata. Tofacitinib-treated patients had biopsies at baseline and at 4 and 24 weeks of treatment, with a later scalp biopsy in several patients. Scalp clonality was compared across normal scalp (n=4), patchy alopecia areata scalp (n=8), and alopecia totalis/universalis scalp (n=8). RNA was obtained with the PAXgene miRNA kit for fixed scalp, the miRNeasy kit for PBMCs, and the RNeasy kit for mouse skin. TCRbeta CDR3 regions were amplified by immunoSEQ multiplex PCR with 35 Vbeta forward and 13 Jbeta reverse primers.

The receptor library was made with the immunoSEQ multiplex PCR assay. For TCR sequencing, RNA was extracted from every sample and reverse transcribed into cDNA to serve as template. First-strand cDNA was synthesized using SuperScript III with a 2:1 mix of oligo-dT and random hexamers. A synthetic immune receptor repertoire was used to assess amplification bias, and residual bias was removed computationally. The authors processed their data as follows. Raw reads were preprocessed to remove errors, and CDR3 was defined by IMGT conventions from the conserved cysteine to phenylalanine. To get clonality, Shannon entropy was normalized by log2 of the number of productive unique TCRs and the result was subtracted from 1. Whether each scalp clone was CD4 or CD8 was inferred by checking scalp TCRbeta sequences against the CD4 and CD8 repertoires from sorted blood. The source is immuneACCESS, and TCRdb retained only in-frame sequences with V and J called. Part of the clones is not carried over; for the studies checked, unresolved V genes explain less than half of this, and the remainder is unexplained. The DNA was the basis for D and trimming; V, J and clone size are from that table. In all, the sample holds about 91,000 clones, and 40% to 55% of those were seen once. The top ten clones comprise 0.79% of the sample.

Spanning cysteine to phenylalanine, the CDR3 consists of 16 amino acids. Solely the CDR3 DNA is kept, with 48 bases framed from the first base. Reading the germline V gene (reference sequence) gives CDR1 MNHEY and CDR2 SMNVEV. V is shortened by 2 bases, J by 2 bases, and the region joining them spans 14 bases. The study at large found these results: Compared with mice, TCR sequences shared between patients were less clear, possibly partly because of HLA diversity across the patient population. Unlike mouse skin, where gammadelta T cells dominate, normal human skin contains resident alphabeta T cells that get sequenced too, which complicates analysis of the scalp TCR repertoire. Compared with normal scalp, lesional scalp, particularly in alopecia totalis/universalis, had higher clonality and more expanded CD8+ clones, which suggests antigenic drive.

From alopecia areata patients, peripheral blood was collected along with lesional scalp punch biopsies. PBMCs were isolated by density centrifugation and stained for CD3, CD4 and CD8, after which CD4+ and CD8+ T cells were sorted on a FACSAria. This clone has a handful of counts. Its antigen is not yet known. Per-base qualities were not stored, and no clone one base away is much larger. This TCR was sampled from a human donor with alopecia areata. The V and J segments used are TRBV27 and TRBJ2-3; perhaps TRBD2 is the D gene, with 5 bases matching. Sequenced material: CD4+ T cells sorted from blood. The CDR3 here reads CASSLKALGATDTQYF. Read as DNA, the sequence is TGTGCCAGCAGTTTAAAGGCCCTGGGAGCCACAGATACGCAGTATTTT.